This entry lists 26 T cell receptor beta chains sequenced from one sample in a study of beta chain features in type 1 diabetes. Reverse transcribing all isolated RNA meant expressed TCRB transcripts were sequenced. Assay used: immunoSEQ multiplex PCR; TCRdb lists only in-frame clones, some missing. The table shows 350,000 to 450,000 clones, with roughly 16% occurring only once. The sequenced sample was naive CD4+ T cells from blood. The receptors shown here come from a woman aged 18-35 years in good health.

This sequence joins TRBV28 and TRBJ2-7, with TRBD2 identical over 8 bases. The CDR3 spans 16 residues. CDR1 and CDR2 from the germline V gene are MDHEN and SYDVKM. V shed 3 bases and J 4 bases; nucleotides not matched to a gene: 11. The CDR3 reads CASSFGRMTSEYEQYF. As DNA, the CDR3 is TGTGCCAGCAGTTTTGGACGGATGACTAGCGAGTACGAGCAGTACTTC.

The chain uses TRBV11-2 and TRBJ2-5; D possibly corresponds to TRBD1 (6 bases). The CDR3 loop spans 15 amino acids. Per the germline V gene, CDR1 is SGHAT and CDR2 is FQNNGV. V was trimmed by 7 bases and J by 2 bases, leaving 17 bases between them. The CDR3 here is CASTTAGALQETQYF. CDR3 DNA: TGTGCCAGCACCACGGCAGGGGCCCTACAAGAGACCCAGTACTTC.

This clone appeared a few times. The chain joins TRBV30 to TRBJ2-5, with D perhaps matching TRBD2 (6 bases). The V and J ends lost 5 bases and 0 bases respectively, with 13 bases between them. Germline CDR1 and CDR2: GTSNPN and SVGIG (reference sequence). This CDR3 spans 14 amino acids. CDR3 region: CAWDSGFNQETQYF. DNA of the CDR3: TGTGCCTGGGATAGCGGATTTAACCAAGAGACCCAGTACTTC. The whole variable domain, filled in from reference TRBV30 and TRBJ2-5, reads SQTIHQWPATLVQPVGSPLSLECTVEGTSNPNLYWYRQAAGRGLQLLFYSVGIGQISSEVPQNLSASRPQDRQFILSSKKLLLSDSGFYLCAWDSGFNQETQYFGPGTRLLVL.

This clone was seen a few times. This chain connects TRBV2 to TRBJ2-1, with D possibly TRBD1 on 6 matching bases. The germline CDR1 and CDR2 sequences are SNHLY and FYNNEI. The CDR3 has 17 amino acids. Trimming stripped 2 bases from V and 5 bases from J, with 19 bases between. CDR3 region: CASSEMFGTSNNNEQFF. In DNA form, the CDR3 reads TGTGCCAGCAGTGAAATGTTTGGGACATCAAACAACAATGAGCAGTTCTTC.

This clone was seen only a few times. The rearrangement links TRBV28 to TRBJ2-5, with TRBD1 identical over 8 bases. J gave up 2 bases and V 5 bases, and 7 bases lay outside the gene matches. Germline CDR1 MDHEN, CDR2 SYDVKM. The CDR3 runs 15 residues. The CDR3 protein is CASSQRTGTQETQYF. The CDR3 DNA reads TGTGCCAGCAGTCAGAGGACAGGGACACAAGAGACCCAGTACTTC.

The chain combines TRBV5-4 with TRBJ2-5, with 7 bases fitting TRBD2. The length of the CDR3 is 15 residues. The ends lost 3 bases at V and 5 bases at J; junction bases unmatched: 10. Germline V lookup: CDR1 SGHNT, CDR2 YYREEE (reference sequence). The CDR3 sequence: CASSSLRGVGETQYF. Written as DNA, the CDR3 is TGTGCCAGCAGCTCGCTTCGGGGGGTAGGCGAGACCCAGTACTTC.

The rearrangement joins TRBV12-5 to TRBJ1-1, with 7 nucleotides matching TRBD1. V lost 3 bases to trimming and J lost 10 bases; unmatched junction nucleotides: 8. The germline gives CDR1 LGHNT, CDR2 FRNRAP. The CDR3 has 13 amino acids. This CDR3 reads CASGLAGQAGAFF. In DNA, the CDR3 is TGTGCTAGTGGTTTAGCCGGACAGGCAGGAGCTTTCTTT.

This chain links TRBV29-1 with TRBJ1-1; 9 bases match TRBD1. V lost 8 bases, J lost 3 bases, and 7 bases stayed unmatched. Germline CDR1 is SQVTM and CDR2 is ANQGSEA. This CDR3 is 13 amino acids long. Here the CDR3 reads CSLNRGRDTEAFF. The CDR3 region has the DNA TGCAGCTTAAACAGGGGGCGGGACACTGAAGCTTTCTTT.

The CDR3 coding sequence is TGTGCCAGCAGTTTATCAAACAGGGGCACTGAAGCTTTCTTT. As protein: CASSLSNRGTEAFF. This rearrangement joins TRBV27 to TRBJ1-1, with 7 bases that match TRBD1. Germline assignment: CDR1 MNHEY and CDR2 SMNVEV (reference sequence). The ends lost 0 bases at V and 4 bases at J; junction bases unmatched: 2. The CDR3 extends over 14 amino acids.

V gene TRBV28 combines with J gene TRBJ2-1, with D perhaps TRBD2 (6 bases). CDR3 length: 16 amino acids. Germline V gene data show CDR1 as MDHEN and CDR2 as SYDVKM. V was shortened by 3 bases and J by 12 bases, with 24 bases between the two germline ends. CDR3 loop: CASSLAGTYAFLVQFF. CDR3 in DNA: TGTGCCAGCAGTTTGGCGGGGACGTACGCCTTTTTGGTGCAGTTCTTC.

The CDR3 region is CAISEGPGDEQFF. In DNA form, the CDR3 reads TGTGCCATCAGTGAGGGGCCAGGGGATGAGCAGTTCTTC. This sequence joins TRBV10-3 and TRBJ2-1, with D maybe TRBD1 (6 bases). Germline CDR1 reads ENHRY; CDR2 reads SYGVKD. V dropped 2 bases and J dropped 8 bases, with 10 bases sitting between them. The CDR3 has 13 amino acids.

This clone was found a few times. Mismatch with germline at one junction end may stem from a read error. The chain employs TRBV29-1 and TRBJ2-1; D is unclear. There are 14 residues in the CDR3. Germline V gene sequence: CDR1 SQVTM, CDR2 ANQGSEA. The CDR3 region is CSVQDLLIHNEQFF. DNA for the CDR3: TGCAGCGTTCAAGACCTACTCATCCACAATGAGCAGTTCTTC.

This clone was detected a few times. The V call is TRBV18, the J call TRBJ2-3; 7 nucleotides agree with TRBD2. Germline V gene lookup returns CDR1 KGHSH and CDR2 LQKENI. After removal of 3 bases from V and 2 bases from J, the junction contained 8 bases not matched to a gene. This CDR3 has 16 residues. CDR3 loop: CASSPKASGNTDTQYF. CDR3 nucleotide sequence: TGTGCCAGCTCACCGAAGGCTAGCGGAAACACAGATACGCAGTATTTT.

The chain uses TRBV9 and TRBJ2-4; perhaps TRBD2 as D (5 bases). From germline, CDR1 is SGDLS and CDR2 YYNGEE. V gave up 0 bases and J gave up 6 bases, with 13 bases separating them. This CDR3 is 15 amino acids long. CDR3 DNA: TGTGCCAGCAGCGTAGTTGCGGGTGCGGTAAACATTCAGTACTTC. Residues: CASSVVAGAVNIQYF.

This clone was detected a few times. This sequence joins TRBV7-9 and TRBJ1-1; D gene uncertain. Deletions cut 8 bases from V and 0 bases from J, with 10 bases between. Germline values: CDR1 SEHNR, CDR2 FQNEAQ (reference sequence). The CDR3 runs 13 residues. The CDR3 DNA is TGTGCCAGCGAGCTTAGTGTGAACACTGAAGCTTTCTTT. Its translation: CASELSVNTEAFF.

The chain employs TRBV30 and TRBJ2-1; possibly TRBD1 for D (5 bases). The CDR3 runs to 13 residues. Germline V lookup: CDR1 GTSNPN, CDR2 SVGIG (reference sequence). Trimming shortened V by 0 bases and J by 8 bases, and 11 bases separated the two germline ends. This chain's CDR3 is CAWSVGRVDEQFF. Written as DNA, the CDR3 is TGTGCCTGGAGTGTGGGCAGGGTTGATGAGCAGTTCTTC.

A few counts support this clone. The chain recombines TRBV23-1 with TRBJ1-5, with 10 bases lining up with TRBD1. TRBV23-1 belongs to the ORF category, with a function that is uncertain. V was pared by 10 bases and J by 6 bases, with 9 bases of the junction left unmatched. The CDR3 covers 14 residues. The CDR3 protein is CATTGTGVTQPQHF. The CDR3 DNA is TGCGCCACAACCGGGACAGGGGTGACTCAGCCCCAGCATTTT.

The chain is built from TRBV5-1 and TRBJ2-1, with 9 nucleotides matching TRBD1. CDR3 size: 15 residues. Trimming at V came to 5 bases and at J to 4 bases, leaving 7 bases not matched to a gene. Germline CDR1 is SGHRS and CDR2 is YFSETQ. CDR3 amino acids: CASSSGQGPYNEQFF. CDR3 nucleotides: TGCGCCAGCAGTTCCGGACAGGGGCCTTACAATGAGCAGTTCTTC.

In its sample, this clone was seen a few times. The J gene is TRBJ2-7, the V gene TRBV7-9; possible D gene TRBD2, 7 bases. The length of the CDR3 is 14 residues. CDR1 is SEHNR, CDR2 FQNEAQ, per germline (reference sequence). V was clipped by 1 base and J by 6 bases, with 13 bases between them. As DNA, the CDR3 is TGTGCCAGCAGCTTAGGCGGGGGCAGGGGCGAGCAGTACTTC. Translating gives CASSLGGGRGEQYF.

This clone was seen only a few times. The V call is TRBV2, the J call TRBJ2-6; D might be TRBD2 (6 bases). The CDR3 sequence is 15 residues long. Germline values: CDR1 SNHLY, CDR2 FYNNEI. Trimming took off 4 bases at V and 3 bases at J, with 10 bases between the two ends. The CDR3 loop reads CASSVGGRGANVLTF. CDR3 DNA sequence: TGTGCCAGCAGTGTCGGAGGGCGTGGGGCCAACGTCCTGACTTTC. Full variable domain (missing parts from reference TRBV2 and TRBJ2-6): EPEVTQTPSHQVTQMGQEVILRCVPISNHLYFYWYRQILGQKVEFLVSFYNNEISEKSEIFDDQFSVERPDGSNFTLKIRSTKLEDSAMYFCASSVGGRGANVLTFGAGSRLTVL.

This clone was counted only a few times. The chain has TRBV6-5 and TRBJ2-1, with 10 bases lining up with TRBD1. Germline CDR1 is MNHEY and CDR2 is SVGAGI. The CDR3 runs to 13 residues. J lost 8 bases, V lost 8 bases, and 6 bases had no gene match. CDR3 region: CASGDRGNDEQFF. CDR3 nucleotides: TGTGCCAGCGGGGACAGGGGAAACGATGAGCAGTTCTTC.

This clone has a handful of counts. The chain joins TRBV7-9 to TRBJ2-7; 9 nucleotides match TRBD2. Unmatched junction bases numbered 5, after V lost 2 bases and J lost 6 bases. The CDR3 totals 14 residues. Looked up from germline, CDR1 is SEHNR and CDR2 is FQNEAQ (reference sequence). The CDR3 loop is CASSLSGRSGEQYF. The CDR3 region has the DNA TGTGCCAGCAGCTTAAGCGGGAGGTCTGGCGAGCAGTACTTC.

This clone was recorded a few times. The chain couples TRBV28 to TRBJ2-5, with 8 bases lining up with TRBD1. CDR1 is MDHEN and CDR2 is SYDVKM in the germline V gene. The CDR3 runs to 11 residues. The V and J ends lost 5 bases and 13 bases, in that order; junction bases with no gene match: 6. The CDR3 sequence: CASSRPGQVYF. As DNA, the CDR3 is TGTGCCAGCAGTCGACCGGGACAGGTGTACTTC.

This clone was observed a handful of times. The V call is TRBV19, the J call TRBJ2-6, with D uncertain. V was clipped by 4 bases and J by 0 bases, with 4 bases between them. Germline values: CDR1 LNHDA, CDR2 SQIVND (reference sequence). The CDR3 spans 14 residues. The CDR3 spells CASSTGSGANVLTF. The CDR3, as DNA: TGTGCCAGTAGTACCGGCTCTGGGGCCAACGTCCTGACTTTC. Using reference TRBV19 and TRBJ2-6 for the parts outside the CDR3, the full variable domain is DGGITQSPKYLFRKEGQNVTLSCEQNLNHDAMYWYRQDPGQGLRLIYYSQIVNDFQKGDIAEGYSVSREKKESFPLTVTSAQKNPTAFYLCASSTGSGANVLTFGAGSRLTVL.

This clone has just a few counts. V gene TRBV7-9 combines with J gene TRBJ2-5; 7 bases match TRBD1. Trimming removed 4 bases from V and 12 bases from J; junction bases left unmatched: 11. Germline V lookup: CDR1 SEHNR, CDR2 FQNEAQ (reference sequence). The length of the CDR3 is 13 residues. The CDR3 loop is CASSYALRGSEYF. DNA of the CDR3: TGTGCCAGCAGCTACGCCCTCAGGGGGTCGGAGTACTTC.

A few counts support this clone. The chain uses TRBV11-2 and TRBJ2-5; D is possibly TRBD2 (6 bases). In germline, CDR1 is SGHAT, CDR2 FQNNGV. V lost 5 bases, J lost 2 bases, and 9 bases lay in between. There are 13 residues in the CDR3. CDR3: CASSTGRQETQYF. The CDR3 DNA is TGTGCCAGCAGCACGGGGAGGCAAGAGACCCAGTACTTC.